Here is one T cell receptor (beta chain) with its context. The source of the sample is a study of blood T cells in healthy people across ages. A J-beta primer mix and a sample-barcoded 5' primer were used in a second PCR of about 7 to 12 cycles. Using its own MiXCR run on the 5' RACE reads, TCRdb lists one record per CDR3 protein. The table records 600,000 to 800,000 distinct CDR3 sequences, 52% of them present only once. The TCR comes from a woman older than 75 in good health. What was sequenced was blood.

The DNA for the CDR3 is TGTGCCAGCTCACCACCGAGACTAGCGGGATACCACAATGAGCGGTACTTC. This codes for CASSPPRLAGYHNERYF. The rearrangement uses TRBV18 and TRBJ2-5, with 11 bases identical to TRBD2. The CDR3 runs 17 residues. The V and J ends lost 0 bases and 13 bases, in that order; junction bases with no gene match: 16. Per the germline V gene, CDR1 is KGHSH and CDR2 is LQKENI.